This T cell receptor (beta chain) was captured in a study of T cells in Graves' hyperthyroidism and ophthalmopathy. CDR1 and CDR2 from the germline V gene are DFQATT and SNEGSKA (reference sequence). This CDR3 has 15 amino acids. V was pared by 4 bases and J by 1 base, with 10 bases of the junction left unmatched. TCR beta CDR3 sequences were amplified from RNA transcripts. When the TCR CDR3 underwent first-round RT-PCR, the HTBI primer set was used. MiXCR, run by TCRdb on the multiplex PCR reads, gives a single entry per CDR3 protein. The sample contains about 320,000 distinct CDR3 sequences, approximately 17% of which appear only once.

The sample comprised blood. The TCR sequence derives from a man aged 30 to 39 with Graves' hyperthyroidism. The J gene is TRBJ2-7, the V gene TRBV20-1, with 7 bases matching TRBD1. The CDR3 spells CSAITGTEISYEQYF. The CDR3 DNA sequence: TGCAGTGCTATAACCGGGACAGAGATTTCCTACGAGCAGTACTTC.